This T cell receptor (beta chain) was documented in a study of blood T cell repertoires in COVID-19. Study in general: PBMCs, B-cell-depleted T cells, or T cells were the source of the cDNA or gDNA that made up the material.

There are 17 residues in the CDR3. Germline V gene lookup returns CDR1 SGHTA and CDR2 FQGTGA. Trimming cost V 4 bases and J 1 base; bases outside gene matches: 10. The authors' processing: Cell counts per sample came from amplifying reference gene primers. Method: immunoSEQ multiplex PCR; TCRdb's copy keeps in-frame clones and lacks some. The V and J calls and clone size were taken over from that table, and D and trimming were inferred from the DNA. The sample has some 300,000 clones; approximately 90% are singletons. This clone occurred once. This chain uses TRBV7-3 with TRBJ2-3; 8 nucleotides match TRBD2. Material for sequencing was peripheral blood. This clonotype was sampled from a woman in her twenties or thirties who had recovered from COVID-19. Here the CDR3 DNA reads TGTGCCAGCAGCTCAGGTGGCCTAGCGGGTGGCACAGATACGCAGTATTTT. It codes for CASSSGGLAGGTDTQYF.